This T cell receptor beta chain was identified in a study of control samples from healthy donors and cancer patients. Here immunoSEQ multiplex PCR was the method, and the copy in TCRdb shows in-frame clones only, minus some. The data contain 150,000 to 200,000 clones, roughly 90% of them singletons. The V gene lost 6 bases and the J gene lost 10 bases, with 10 bases spanning the gap. CDR3 length: 11 residues. Germline CDR1 is MDHEN and CDR2 is SYDVKM. The chain combines TRBV28 with TRBJ1-5, with D uncertain. The clonotype comes from a woman between 45 and 60 years old in good health. Sequencing used blood. DNA for the CDR3: TGTGCCAGCAGCCCCCTAGGACCCCAGCATTTT. Translation: CASSPLGPQHF. Complete variable domain (other parts from reference TRBV28 and TRBJ1-5): DVKVTQSSRYLVKRTGEKVFLECVQDMDHENMFWYRQDPGLGLRLIYFSYDVKMKEKGDIPEGYSVSREKKERFSLILESASTNQTSMYLCASSPLGPQHFGDGTRLSIL.